The 17 T cell receptor beta chains given below trace back to one sample, sequenced in a study of blood T cell repertoires in COVID-19. Repertoires were generated with immunoSEQ multiplex PCR, while TCRdb's copy carries only in-frame clones and drops some. The sample carries 53,000 or so clones, roughly 79% recorded once. The sequencing sample was made of peripheral blood. The source is a human donor in a cohort sampled during active COVID-19.

The V gene is TRBV4-2, the J gene TRBJ2-7; 10 bases are a match to TRBD2. The germline CDR1 and CDR2 sequences are LGHNA and YNFKEQ. V gave up 7 bases and J gave up 4 bases; unmatched junction bases: 10. The CDR3 extends over 15 amino acids. The CDR3 coding sequence is TGTGCCAGCACCCCGGATAGCGGGAGGACATACGAGCAGTACTTC. Translated: CASTPDSGRTYEQYF.

The V call is TRBV10-3, the J call TRBJ2-6, with 7 positions matching TRBD2. CDR3 length: 17 residues. Per the germline V gene, CDR1 is ENHRY and CDR2 is SYGVKD. The V segment lost 2 bases and the J segment 0 bases; nucleotides outside the gene matches: 4. This CDR3 reads CAISERTGGSGANVLTF. CDR3 nucleotide sequence: TGTGCCATCAGTGAGCGGACGGGAGGCTCTGGGGCCAACGTCCTGACTTTC.

This clone came up once. The chain employs TRBV10-1 and TRBJ2-7; D may be TRBD2 (6 bases). CDR3 size: 13 residues. Trimming removed 8 bases from V and 3 bases from J, with 14 bases in between. Per the germline V gene, CDR1 is WNHNN and CDR2 is SYGVQD (reference sequence). DNA for the CDR3: TGCGCCAGCGGTCCGGGAGCTCGCTACGAGCAGTACTTC. It encodes CASGPGARYEQYF.

This clone was seen a single time. This chain links TRBV6-6 with TRBJ1-2; 8 bases fit TRBD1. CDR1 and CDR2 from the germline V gene are MNHNY and SVGAGI (reference sequence). This CDR3 is built from 11 residues. V was pared by 11 bases and J by 4 bases, with 3 bases of the junction left unmatched. The CDR3 region is CASQGAYGYTF. The CDR3 nucleotides read TGTGCCTCTCAGGGGGCCTATGGCTACACCTTC.

This rearrangement joins TRBV19 to TRBJ1-3; the D is unclear. V lost 3 bases to trimming and J lost 1 base, with 10 bases between them. This CDR3 spans 15 amino acids. Germline CDR1 reads LNHDA; CDR2 reads SQIVND (reference sequence). CDR3 protein: CASSMIRGSGNTIYF. The CDR3 region has the DNA TGTGCCAGTAGTATGATTCGGGGATCTGGAAACACCATATATTTT.

This sequence joins TRBV4-1 and TRBJ2-3; maybe TRBD2 (6 bases). Germline V gives CDR1 MGHRA, CDR2 YSYEKL. V was pared by 1 base and J by 1 base, with 9 bases between. The CDR3 runs to 15 residues. The CDR3, as DNA: TGCGCCAGCAGCCAAGTCGGGGGAGGCACAGATACGCAGTATTTT. Protein sequence: CASSQVGGGTDTQYF.

In DNA, the CDR3 is TGTGCCAGCAGAGCGGGCAGGAACAATCAGCCCCAGCATTTT. This translates into CASRAGRNNQPQHF. This chain uses TRBV6-5 with TRBJ1-5, with D uncertain. Trimming shortened V by 6 bases and J by 3 bases, and 12 bases separated the two germline ends. Germline V gene data show CDR1 as MNHEY and CDR2 as SVGAGI. CDR3 length equals 14 residues.

The V and J genes are TRBV7-2 and TRBJ2-2; 11 nucleotides line up with TRBD2. The CDR3 length is 16 residues. Per the germline V gene, CDR1 is SGHTA and CDR2 is FQGNSA. The V segment lost 5 bases and the J segment 8 bases; nucleotides outside the gene matches: 10. CDR3 DNA sequence: TGTGCCAGCAGCCTGGGGCTAGCGGGGGGAGGTGGGGAGCTGTTTTTT. Its translation: CASSLGLAGGGGELFF.

The chain carries TRBV11-2 and TRBJ1-2, with a tentative D call TRBD1 (5 bases). The ends were cut back, 1 base at V and 4 bases at J, with 10 bases in the middle. Per the germline V gene, CDR1 is SGHAT and CDR2 is FQNNGV. The CDR3 consists of 14 residues. The CDR3 region is CASSLGGRLYGYTF. CDR3 DNA: TGTGCCAGCAGCTTAGGGGGCAGACTCTATGGCTACACCTTC.

This rearrangement joins TRBV6-2 or TRBV6-3 to TRBJ2-1, with 10 bases matching TRBD2. The V gene's germline CDR1 is MNHEY and CDR2 SVGEGT. The J segment lost 4 bases and the V segment lost 2 bases, leaving 8 bases of the junction unmatched. CDR3 length: 17 amino acids. The CDR3 spells CASSYGLAATSYNEQFF. CDR3 DNA: TGTGCCAGCAGTTACGGACTAGCGGCCACTTCATACAATGAGCAGTTCTTC.

The chain uses TRBV11-3 and TRBJ2-5; 10 nucleotides align to TRBD2. Germline V gives CDR1 SGHNT, CDR2 YENEEA. Trimming at V came to 0 bases and at J to 1 base, leaving 8 bases not matched to a gene. CDR3 size: 18 residues. CDR3 in DNA: TGTGCCAGCAGCTTAGATCCGGAGAGCGGGAGGGCCCAAGAGACCCAGTACTTC. Translation gives CASSLDPESGRAQETQYF.

The V and J genes are TRBV28 and TRBJ1-4; D is uncertain. From germline, CDR1 is MDHEN and CDR2 SYDVKM. The CDR3 is made up of 15 amino acids. V dropped 4 bases and J dropped 0 bases, with 9 bases sitting between them. This chain's CDR3 is CASSSGSATNEKLFF. The CDR3 region has the DNA TGTGCCAGCAGTTCGGGGAGTGCAACTAATGAAAAACTGTTTTTT.

This chain connects TRBV7-8 to TRBJ2-3; 10 bases are a match to TRBD2. The CDR3 has 14 residues. The V gene end was trimmed by 8 bases and the J gene end by 4 bases; junction bases not matched to a gene: 6. Per germline, CDR1 SGHVS and CDR2 FQNEAQ. The CDR3 region has the DNA TGTGCCAGCTGGAGCGGGGGGGCATCAGATACGCAGTATTTT. Amino acid sequence: CASWSGGASDTQYF.

The chain has TRBV4-1 and TRBJ1-6; 11 nucleotides agree with TRBD1. Trimming took 4 bases from V and 7 from J; bases not matched to a gene: 6. Germline assignment: CDR1 MGHRA and CDR2 YSYEKL. The CDR3 contains 16 residues. The CDR3 loop is CASSRAGQGANSPLHF. The CDR3 DNA is TGCGCCAGCAGCCGTGCCGGACAGGGGGCGAATTCACCCCTCCACTTT.

The chain combines TRBV4-1 with TRBJ2-7, with TRBD2 matching 15 bases. The CDR3 totals 18 residues. Germline CDR1 reads MGHRA; CDR2 reads YSYEKL. The ends lost 4 bases at V and 0 bases at J; junction bases unmatched: 7. Here the CDR3 reads CASSRGLAGGASSYEQYF. In DNA form, the CDR3 reads TGCGCCAGCAGCCGCGGACTAGCGGGGGGGGCTAGCTCCTACGAGCAGTACTTC.

The chain couples TRBV13 to TRBJ2-1; 8 bases fit TRBD2. CDR3 length equals 16 residues. The ends lost 2 bases at V and 8 bases at J; junction bases unmatched: 11. Looked up from germline, CDR1 is PRHDT and CDR2 is FYEKMQ (reference sequence). As DNA, the CDR3 is TGTGCCAGCAGCTTACTCGCGGGAGGACTGACCGATGAGCAGTTCTTC. It yields the protein CASSLLAGGLTDEQFF.

The V and J genes are TRBV19 and TRBJ2-1; a possible D gene is TRBD1 (5 bases). The ends were cut back, 10 bases at V and 6 bases at J, with 16 bases in the middle. The V gene's germline CDR1 is LNHDA and CDR2 SQIVND (reference sequence). The CDR3 totals 13 residues. The DNA for the CDR3 is TGTGCCACAAGCTCTTCCCAGGGCAATGAGCAGTTCTTC. It yields the protein CATSSSQGNEQFF.